The rows below give T cell receptor beta chains drawn from one sample of a study of graft-versus-host responses after intestinal transplantation. Which antigens these TCRs recognize remains unknown. Libraries were prepared by immunoSEQ multiplex PCR; TCRdb keeps only in-frame clonotypes and omits some of them. The sample lists over 65,000 clones; 91% were seen once. The sample in question was unstimulated CD4+ T cells sorted from spleen or lymph node cells, obtained before intestinal transplant. The source of these receptors is a human donor who received an intestinal transplant. Both conserved end residues are part of each CDR3. The order of the fields is V gene, D gene, clone size, CDR3 length, J gene, CDR3 protein, CDR3 DNA. The D gene is left open where the match is weak. Size is omitted from some rows. Given values are once, few, many or a class for expanded clones.

v_call: TRBV7-9; d_call: -; clone_size: -; cdr3_length: 14; j_call: TRBJ1-2; cdr3_aa: CASSLSATPGGYTF; cdr3_nt: TGTGCCAGCAGCTTATCGGCAACCCCGGGTGGCTACACCTTC
v_call: TRBV9; d_call: -; clone_size: once; cdr3_length: 14; j_call: TRBJ2-6; cdr3_aa: CASTSSSGANVLTF; cdr3_nt: TGTGCCAGCACGTCCTCCTCTGGGGCCAACGTCCTGACTTTC
v_call: TRBV18; d_call: -; clone_size: -; cdr3_length: 13; j_call: TRBJ2-1; cdr3_aa: CASSPYRDNEQFF; cdr3_nt: TGTGCCAGCTCACCATACAGGGACAATGAGCAGTTCTTC
v_call: TRBV5-1; d_call: TRBD1; clone_size: -; cdr3_length: 13; j_call: TRBJ1-6; cdr3_aa: CATRDRTDSPLHF; cdr3_nt: TGCGCCACCCGGGACAGGACGGATTCACCCCTCCACTTT
v_call: TRBV7-2; d_call: TRBD1; clone_size: -; cdr3_length: 14; j_call: TRBJ1-1; cdr3_aa: CASSLAHRTGTAFF; cdr3_nt: TGTGCCAGCAGCTTAGCGCATAGGACAGGGACTGCTTTCTTT
v_call: TRBV29-1; d_call: TRBD2; clone_size: -; cdr3_length: 14; j_call: TRBJ2-3; cdr3_aa: CSVGLAPLPDTQYF; cdr3_nt: TGCAGCGTTGGACTAGCGCCCCTCCCAGATACGCAGTATTTT
v_call: TRBV4-3; d_call: -; clone_size: -; cdr3_length: 16; j_call: TRBJ2-2; cdr3_aa: CASSQAWGGPTGELFF; cdr3_nt: TGCGCCAGCAGCCAGGCGTGGGGGGGCCCCACCGGGGAGCTGTTTTTT
v_call: TRBV10-3; d_call: -; clone_size: -; cdr3_length: 13; j_call: TRBJ1-3; cdr3_aa: CAITRGSGNTIYF; cdr3_nt: TGTGCCATCACCCGGGGATCTGGAAACACCATATATTTT
v_call: TRBV4-3; d_call: TRBD1; clone_size: once; cdr3_length: 15; j_call: TRBJ1-2; cdr3_aa: CASSQDPLDRGSTTF; cdr3_nt: TGCGCCAGCAGCCAAGATCCACTGGACAGGGGAAGTACCACCTTC
v_call: TRBV2; d_call: -; clone_size: once; cdr3_length: 12; j_call: TRBJ1-5; cdr3_aa: CASSATYQPQHF; cdr3_nt: TGTGCCAGCAGCGCAACTTATCAGCCCCAGCATTTT
v_call: TRBV27; d_call: -; clone_size: once; cdr3_length: 15; j_call: TRBJ1-4; cdr3_aa: CASSRDSLGGEKLFF; cdr3_nt: TGTGCCAGCAGTCGTGACTCTCTAGGGGGTGAAAAACTGTTTTTT
v_call: TRBV4-3; d_call: TRBD1; clone_size: -; cdr3_length: 19; j_call: TRBJ2-1; cdr3_aa: CASSQAFFAGTGRHNEQFF; cdr3_nt: TGCGCCAGCAGCCAAGCTTTCTTCGCCGGGACAGGGAGGCACAATGAGCAGTTCTTC
v_call: TRBV10-3; d_call: TRBD1; clone_size: -; cdr3_length: 14; j_call: TRBJ1-2; cdr3_aa: CAISEAGTGGGYTF; cdr3_nt: TGTGCCATCAGTGAGGCCGGGACAGGGGGCGGCTACACCTTC
v_call: TRBV7-6; d_call: TRBD1; clone_size: once; cdr3_length: 17; j_call: TRBJ2-3; cdr3_aa: CASSLLIRGLSTDTQYF; cdr3_nt: TGTGCCAGCAGCTTATTAATCAGGGGGTTAAGCACAGATACGCAGTATTTT
v_call: TRBV6-5; d_call: TRBD1; clone_size: -; cdr3_length: 16; j_call: TRBJ2-5; cdr3_aa: CASSYSGQGYEGTQYF; cdr3_nt: TGTGCCAGCAGTTACTCGGGACAGGGCTATGAAGGGACCCAGTACTTC
v_call: TRBV2; d_call: -; clone_size: -; cdr3_length: 15; j_call: TRBJ2-1; cdr3_aa: CASRENRYPYNEQFF; cdr3_nt: TGTGCCAGCAGAGAGAACAGGTACCCCTACAATGAGCAGTTCTTC
v_call: TRBV11-2; d_call: -; clone_size: -; cdr3_length: 13; j_call: TRBJ2-1; cdr3_aa: CASSLRVSHEEFF; cdr3_nt: TGTGCCAGCAGCTTGAGGGTTAGCCACGAAGAGTTCTTC
v_call: TRBV19; d_call: -; clone_size: -; cdr3_length: 15; j_call: TRBJ2-2; cdr3_aa: CASPIARTGTGELFF; cdr3_nt: TGTGCCAGTCCTATTGCCCGAACGGGCACCGGGGAGCTGTTTTTT
v_call: TRBV19; d_call: TRBD1; clone_size: -; cdr3_length: 16; j_call: TRBJ2-2; cdr3_aa: CASSIRTGARTGELFF; cdr3_nt: TGTGCCAGTAGTATCCGTACAGGGGCCCGGACCGGGGAGCTGTTTTTT
v_call: TRBV27; d_call: -; clone_size: -; cdr3_length: 13; j_call: TRBJ2-3; cdr3_aa: CASALPRGDTQYF; cdr3_nt: TGTGCCAGCGCGTTACCCCGTGGAGATACGCAGTATTTT
v_call: TRBV7-9; d_call: -; clone_size: -; cdr3_length: 15; j_call: TRBJ2-3; cdr3_aa: CASSPRASGTDTQYF; cdr3_nt: TGTGCCAGCAGCCCCAGGGCCTCAGGCACAGATACGCAGTATTTT